Many counts were recorded for the clone carrying this T cell receptor beta chain. Its specificity is not known. The germline V gene has CDR1 ENHRY and CDR2 SYGVKD. This CDR3 has 12 residues. V was clipped by 11 bases and J by 6 bases, with 14 bases between them. The data were obtained in a study of T cells after posttransplantation cyclophosphamide. Whole-study results and caveats: Later post-transplant blood repertoires were often dominated by donor CD8+ memory clones. After PTCy, TRB diversity resembled that of CNI/methotrexate controls.

Assay: immunoSEQ multiplex PCR; the TCRdb copy retains only in-frame clones and omits some. The sample is made up of roughly 45,000 clones, none counted only once. The clonotype was recovered from a man aged 35-49 years in good health, CMV-negative, and a related stem cell transplant donor. The sample comprised PBMCs. This chain connects TRBV10-3 to TRBJ2-1; maybe TRBD2 (6 bases). The CDR3 sequence is CALGGERNEQFF. In DNA form, the CDR3 reads TGTGCCCTCGGCGGGGAGCGCAATGAGCAGTTCTTC.